This T cell receptor (beta chain) derives from a study of cytomegalovirus exposure and HLA in healthy donors. Study-wide points: TCR beta chains associated with HLA were, in a later analysis, more clonally expanded than equally common others. Rates of TCR association differed by HLA locus in a later analysis, with DRB1 highest and HLA-C lowest. Presence/absence analyses took donor sequencing depth as roughly uniform.

This clone has only a few counts. Its target is unknown. Both 60 Vbeta primers and 13 Jbeta primers went into the PCR. Repertoires were generated with immunoSEQ multiplex PCR, while TCRdb's copy carries only in-frame clones and drops some. The profile shows around 220,000 clones, 60% to 80% of them singletons. The V gene end was trimmed by 4 bases and the J gene end by 0 bases; junction bases not matched to a gene: 1. The CDR3 runs 14 residues. CDR1 SGHNT and CDR2 YENEEA come from the germline V gene. J is TRBJ2-3 and V is TRBV11-3, with 7 positions matching TRBD2. This receptor was obtained from a man aged 18 to 30 in good health and CMV-seronegative. Sequenced: PBMCs. The CDR3 loop is CASSWTSSTDTQYF. The CDR3 nucleotides are TGTGCCAGCAGCTGGACTAGTAGCACAGATACGCAGTATTTT.